Detailed here is one T cell receptor (beta chain). Its antigen is still unknown. The germline gives CDR1 SGHRS, CDR2 YFSETQ. This CDR3 comprises 13 residues. V was clipped by 4 bases and J by 6 bases, with 13 bases between them. This sample stems from a study of cytomegalovirus exposure and HLA in healthy donors. General study points: Most TCR sequences showed up rarely, but some public TCRs showed up in many donors.

The table came from immunoSEQ multiplex PCR; TCRdb's copy has only in-frame clones and leaves some out. The table has 180,000 or so clones, around nine tenths seen once. Source material: PBMCs. The sequence came from a woman under 40 in good health and CMV-seronegative. This rearrangement joins TRBV5-1 to TRBJ1-2; no definite D call. Written as DNA, the CDR3 is TGCGCCAGCAGCATCGGACGGGGTAATGGCTACACCTTC. Residues: CASSIGRGNGYTF.